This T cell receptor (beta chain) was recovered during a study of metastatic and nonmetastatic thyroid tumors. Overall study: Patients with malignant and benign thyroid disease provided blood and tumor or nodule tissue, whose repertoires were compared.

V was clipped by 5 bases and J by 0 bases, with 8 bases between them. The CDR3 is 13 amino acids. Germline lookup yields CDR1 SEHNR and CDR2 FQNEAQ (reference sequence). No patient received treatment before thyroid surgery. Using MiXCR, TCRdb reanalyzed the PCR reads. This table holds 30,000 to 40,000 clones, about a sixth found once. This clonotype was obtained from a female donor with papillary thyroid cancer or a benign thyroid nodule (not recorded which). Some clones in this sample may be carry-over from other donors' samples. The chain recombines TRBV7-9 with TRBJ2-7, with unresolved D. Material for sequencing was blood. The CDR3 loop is CASSQVYSYEQYF. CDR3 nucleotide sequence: TGTGCCAGCAGCCAGGTCTACTCCTACGAGCAGTACTTC.